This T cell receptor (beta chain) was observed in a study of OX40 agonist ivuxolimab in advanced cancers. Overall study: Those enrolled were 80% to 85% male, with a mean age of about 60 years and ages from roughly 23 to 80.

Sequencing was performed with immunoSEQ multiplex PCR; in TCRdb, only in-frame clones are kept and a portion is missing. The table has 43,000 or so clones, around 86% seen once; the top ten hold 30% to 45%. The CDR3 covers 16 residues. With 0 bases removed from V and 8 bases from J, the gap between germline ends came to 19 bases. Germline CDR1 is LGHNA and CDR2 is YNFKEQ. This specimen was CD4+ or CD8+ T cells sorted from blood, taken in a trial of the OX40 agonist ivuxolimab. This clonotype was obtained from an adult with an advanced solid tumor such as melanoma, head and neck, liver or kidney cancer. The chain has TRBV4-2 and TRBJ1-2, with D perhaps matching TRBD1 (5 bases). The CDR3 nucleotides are TGTGCCAGCAGCCAAGAAATGACAGCGGGACGAGGGGGCTACACCTTC. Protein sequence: CASSQEMTAGRGGYTF.